The rows below give T cell receptor beta chains drawn from one sample of a study of regulatory T cells in long-lasting Graves disease. TCRdb re-called the multiplex PCR reads with MiXCR, one entry per CDR3 protein. The table shows under 500,000 distinct CDR3 sequences, with about a sixth occurring only once. These same data were also listed under a study on T cells in Graves' hyperthyroidism and ophthalmopathy.

The input for sequencing was peripheral blood mononuclear cells (PBMCs), taken at new diagnosis, from a patient treated with antithyroid drugs. The receptors stem from a young woman with Graves disease. Each CDR3 is given with its conserved first and last residue. Not all rows give a size; the values are once, few, many and, for expanded clones, a class.

V gene	J gene	clone size	CDR3 protein
TRBV7-2	TRBJ2-1	many	CASNRDKSYNEQFF
TRBV2	TRBJ2-1	many	CASRTSGGYAQFF
TRBV4-2	TRBJ2-2	-	CASSQWTSGSPANTGELFF
TRBV29-1	TRBJ2-1	few	CSVEAASGSYNEQFF
TRBV7-2	TRBJ2-7	many	CASSLQAGVPEQYF
TRBV27	TRBJ2-1	many	CASSGGLSRDNEQFF
TRBV5-5	TRBJ1-5	many	CASSLAPVGSNQPQHF
TRBV28	TRBJ2-3	many	CASSLRTGVTDTQYF
TRBV27	TRBJ2-2	few	CASSSSGTDGELFF
TRBV5-1	TRBJ2-7	-	CASSWPTTGGRSYEQYF
TRBV10-3	TRBJ1-1	many	CAISPTGRGDTEAFF
TRBV6-4	TRBJ1-6	many	CASSDGAASPLHF
TRBV4-1	TRBJ2-1	few	CASSVGYGESYNEQFF
TRBV30	TRBJ1-2	many	CACHRGGYTF
TRBV20-1	TRBJ2-1	-	CSARVSGGRGGYEQFF
TRBV2	TRBJ2-1	-	CASSDGTSGRFNEQFF
TRBV11-2	TRBJ1-3	once	CASNIPGRNTIYF
TRBV27	TRBJ1-6	many	CASSSPWTDTKGGNNSPLHF
TRBV18	TRBJ1-1	-	CASSKRQGATTEAFF
TRBV18	TRBJ1-1	-	CASSAGGRNTEAFF
TRBV18	TRBJ2-7	many	CASSPPGAIYEQYF
TRBV20-1	TRBJ2-1	many	CSARPRTSYNEQFF
TRBV11-2	TRBJ2-1	many	CASSRGDSKYNEQFF
TRBV3-1	TRBJ1-4	many	CASSPSAKRGLSNEKLFF
TRBV30	TRBJ1-1	many	CAWTLQEGTEAFF
TRBV29-1	TRBJ2-1	once	CSVRWESSYNEQFF
TRBV20-1	TRBJ1-2	few	CRGDEANYGYTF
TRBV7-9	TRBJ2-2	-	CASSLGTGGSGNTGELFF
TRBV10-3	TRBJ1-2	many	CAISAGTNLGGYTF
TRBV12-3/TRBV12-4	TRBJ2-1	many	CASSRSGLAGQGNEQFF
TRBV7-9	TRBJ1-5	-	CASSLRESNQPQHF
TRBV20-1	TRBJ2-4	many	CSASLPSTGGDIQYF